This T cell receptor beta chain is from a study of shared clonotypes between healthy human individuals. Overall study: Per donor, three plates held CD4 naive cells, three held CD4 memory, two held CD8 naive and one held CD8 memory.

In the CD4+ fraction, cells were divided into CD45RA+ naive and CD45RA-negative memory subsets. Replicate PCRs run on sorted subsets employed 200 to 250 ng DNA, 30,000 to 35,000 T cell genomes. Data came from immunoSEQ multiplex PCR; TCRdb stores just in-frame clones and leaves some out. The profile shows over 2 million clones, 85% to 95% of them singletons. Study-level points and caveats: The rarefaction results pointed to incomplete sorted-subset sequencing despite large depth.

Note on this clone: Its antigen is currently unknown.

The CDR3 is 13 amino acids. V lost 6 bases to trimming and J lost 8 bases, with 16 bases between them. Germline V gives CDR1 SNHLY, CDR2 FYNNEI. The genes are TRBV2 and TRBJ1-2, with D perhaps TRBD1 (6 bases). Sequencing was done on a sample of naive CD4+ T cells sorted from blood. As for subset: CD45RA+ positively selected. The sequence came from a man between 18 and 35 years old in good health. The CDR3: CASRADSKEGYTF. CDR3 nucleotide sequence: TGTGCCAGCAGGGCGGACAGCAAGGAAGGCTACACCTTC.